Below, 10 T cell receptor beta chains from the same sample are listed, as sequenced in a study of blood T cell repertoires in COVID-19. Clones were sequenced by immunoSEQ multiplex PCR, and TCRdb holds only the in-frame ones, with some missing. The repertoire has 200,000 to 300,000 clones, about 82% of them found once; the top ten carry 9.1%. Source material: PBMCs or T cells enriched from blood (not recorded which). These receptors came from a woman aged 50 to 60 with acute COVID-19.

This chain connects TRBV30 to TRBJ1-2; 7 nucleotides agree with TRBD1. CDR3 length: 18 residues. Germline V gene data show CDR1 as GTSNPN and CDR2 as SVGIG (reference sequence). The V and J ends lost 3 bases and 4 bases, in that order; junction bases with no gene match: 20. CDR3 sequence reads: CAWSTSDRASRRGYGYTF. Here the CDR3 DNA reads TGTGCCTGGAGCACAAGCGACAGGGCCTCACGGAGGGGCTATGGCTACACCTTC.

V and J are TRBV3-1 (or the pseudogene TRBV3-2) and TRBJ2-2; 7 bases match TRBD1. CDR1 and CDR2 (germline): LGHDT, YNNKEL (reference sequence). V dropped 4 bases and J dropped 5; count of bases not matched to a gene: 4. The CDR3 contains 14 residues. CDR3 loop: CASSLVRGTGELFF. CDR3 DNA: TGTGCCAGCAGCCTAGTCAGGGGGACCGGGGAGCTGTTTTTT.

Only one count was recorded for this clone. This sequence joins TRBV18 and TRBJ1-4, with D perhaps matching TRBD1 (5 bases). V lost 4 bases, J lost 8 bases, and 11 bases lay in between. The CDR3 loop spans 13 amino acids. The germline gives CDR1 KGHSH, CDR2 LQKENI. Here the CDR3 reads CASSLQEREKLFF. Here the CDR3 DNA reads TGTGCCAGCTCACTACAGGAAAGAGAAAAACTGTTTTTT.

This clone appeared once. The chain recombines TRBV30 with TRBJ1-1; perhaps TRBD1 as D (5 bases). Trimming removed 2 bases at V and 7 bases at J, with 11 bases between. The CDR3 has 12 amino acids. Germline V gives CDR1 GTSNPN, CDR2 SVGIG (reference sequence). The chain's CDR3 is CAWSPWGDEAFF. In DNA, the CDR3 is TGTGCCTGGAGTCCTTGGGGGGATGAAGCTTTCTTT.

V gene TRBV11-2 combines with J gene TRBJ2-2; 8 nucleotides line up with TRBD1. Trimming removed 5 bases from V and 6 bases from J; junction bases left unmatched: 17. The germline gives CDR1 SGHAT, CDR2 FQNNGV. The CDR3 runs to 18 residues. CDR3 sequence: CASSPTPGTGNFSGELFF. CDR3 coding DNA: TGTGCCAGCAGCCCGACCCCCGGGACAGGAAATTTTTCCGGGGAGCTGTTTTTT.

This clone was observed once. The chain employs TRBV10-3 and TRBJ1-1; D perhaps matches TRBD1 (5 bases). The V gene lost 3 bases and the J gene lost 1 base, with 15 bases spanning the gap. The CDR3 runs 16 residues. Germline CDR1 is ENHRY and CDR2 is SYGVKD. DNA of the CDR3: TGTGCCATCAGTGATACTCCTGACAGACCGAACACTGAAGCTTTCTTT. Translating it yields CAISDTPDRPNTEAFF.

The rearrangement uses TRBV5-4 and TRBJ1-6, with TRBD1 matching 7 bases. The CDR3 spans 14 residues. J lost 8 bases, V lost 4 bases, and 6 bases had no gene match. Germline V gene data show CDR1 as SGHNT and CDR2 as YYREEE (reference sequence). The CDR3 loop reads CASSPGQVYSPLHF. The CDR3 DNA sequence: TGTGCCAGCAGCCCCGGACAGGTTTATTCACCCCTCCACTTT.

V and J are TRBV19 and TRBJ1-6; D perhaps matches TRBD1 (6 bases). The ends were cut back, 5 bases at V and 7 bases at J, with 15 bases in the middle. The CDR3 spans 15 residues. The germline V gene has CDR1 LNHDA and CDR2 SQIVND (reference sequence). DNA for the CDR3: TGTGCCAGTAGTGCTAGAACAGGGTTGAATTCACCCCTCCACTTT. Residues: CASSARTGLNSPLHF.

The chain uses TRBV5-6 and TRBJ2-2, with 12 bases lining up with TRBD2. CDR3 length: 16 residues. V lost 0 bases and J lost 5; bases outside the gene matches: 2. In germline, CDR1 is SGHDT, CDR2 YYEEEE. CDR3: CASSLVTSGGTGELFF. CDR3 coding DNA: TGTGCCAGCAGCTTGGTAACTAGCGGGGGGACCGGGGAGCTGTTTTTT.

The chain couples TRBV9 to TRBJ2-5, with D perhaps matching TRBD1 (5 bases). The ends were cut back, 0 bases at V and 2 bases at J, with 11 bases in the middle. The CDR3 covers 15 residues. Germline V gene lookup returns CDR1 SGDLS and CDR2 YYNGEE. The CDR3 region has the DNA TGTGCCAGCAGCGTAGCCCCGACAGTTCAAGAGACCCAGTACTTC. It is translated as CASSVAPTVQETQYF.